The rows below give T cell receptor beta chains drawn from one sample of a study of cytomegalovirus exposure and HLA in healthy donors. Here immunoSEQ multiplex PCR was the method, and the copy in TCRdb shows in-frame clones only, minus some. The data contain some 77,000 clones, 65% to 80% of them singletons. Sequencing was done on a sample of PBMCs. These receptors were collected from a man between 25 and 39 years old in good health and CMV-seronegative. The conserved cysteine and the conserved F or W are not part of the CDR3 here.

v_call: TRBV7-2; cdr3_aa: ASSLGSQGNYGYT
v_call: TRBV6-6; cdr3_aa: ASSYSMLGGELF
v_call: TRBV30; cdr3_aa: AWSVPEVAATYEQY
v_call: TRBV7-2; cdr3_aa: ASSSTDSNTEAF
v_call: TRBV30; cdr3_aa: AWSRQDNQPQH
v_call: TRBV6-5; cdr3_aa: ASSTSGASYEQY
v_call: TRBV10-3; cdr3_aa: AISDGAEAF
v_call: TRBV13; cdr3_aa: ASSPRGQGQTQY
v_call: TRBV5-5; cdr3_aa: ASSSLESTYNEQF
v_call: TRBV5-4; cdr3_aa: ASSDPTGYGYGYT
v_call: TRBV6-5; cdr3_aa: ASSYGAEKTQY
v_call: TRBV7-2; cdr3_aa: ASSSTLAETQY
v_call: TRBV27; cdr3_aa: ASSRPTEHSPLH
v_call: TRBV4-2; cdr3_aa: ASSQVIARGISKNIQY
v_call: TRBV30; cdr3_aa: ACISGTNDYSEQF
v_call: TRBV6-5; cdr3_aa: ASSYRQGGYEQY
v_call: TRBV7-2; cdr3_aa: ASSLTGSGGIQETQY
v_call: TRBV4-3; cdr3_aa: ASSQGFASGPTYEQY
v_call: TRBV18; cdr3_aa: ASSPPLGGEENIQY
v_call: TRBV7-2; cdr3_aa: ASRPGNRVNEQF
v_call: TRBV5-4; cdr3_aa: ASSWTGQRADTQY
v_call: TRBV7-2; cdr3_aa: ASSLQGTAPGKTQY
v_call: TRBV25-1; cdr3_aa: ASSEFGQGNEKLF
v_call: TRBV4-3; cdr3_aa: ASSQEAGYSYEQY
v_call: TRBV18; cdr3_aa: ASSPRQDRAQY
v_call: TRBV7-2; cdr3_aa: ASSPGSAGGSPLH
v_call: TRBV7-2; cdr3_aa: ASSLRRGGAVEAF
v_call: TRBV28; cdr3_aa: ASSLGQPGPGNTIY
v_call: TRBV5-5; cdr3_aa: ASSRRGLAGGNEQF
v_call: TRBV7-9; cdr3_aa: ASSSTLRGTDTQY
v_call: TRBV5-4; cdr3_aa: ASGRGGYEQY
v_call: TRBV4-1; cdr3_aa: ASSQDSYENSPLH
v_call: TRBV7-3; cdr3_aa: ASSLQTIDTQY
v_call: TRBV12-5; cdr3_aa: ASGRIDEQF
v_call: TRBV7-2; cdr3_aa: ASSSGDRYNQPQH
v_call: TRBV30; cdr3_aa: AWSVRGRGRSNQPQH
v_call: TRBV19; cdr3_aa: ASSIGQYLAKNIQY
v_call: TRBV7-2; cdr3_aa: ASSLVAGAAGGELF
v_call: TRBV9; cdr3_aa: ASSVEVAGAQF
v_call: TRBV7-9; cdr3_aa: ASSLKYGQGSGNEQF
v_call: TRBV6-6; cdr3_aa: ASSYSGVNYGYT
v_call: TRBV27; cdr3_aa: ASSLTVNTGELF
v_call: TRBV6-5; cdr3_aa: ALGGRVNTGELF
v_call: TRBV6-1; cdr3_aa: ASSEEAGGSYEQY
v_call: TRBV5-6; cdr3_aa: ASSRGLRATNTGELF
v_call: TRBV7-3; cdr3_aa: ASSLEGGGGYT
v_call: TRBV5-1; cdr3_aa: ASSLETGPPYEQY
v_call: TRBV6-5; cdr3_aa: ASSQGQGASYEQY
v_call: TRBV7-2; cdr3_aa: ASTLNTGTGETQY
v_call: TRBV5-4; cdr3_aa: ASGLAGYQELF
v_call: TRBV7-9; cdr3_aa: ASSLPIQGKGPLYEQY
v_call: TRBV19; cdr3_aa: ASSIQIAGGNEQF
v_call: TRBV11-2; cdr3_aa: ASSLGSWGRAQETQY
v_call: TRBV2; cdr3_aa: ASSDRGTDTQY
v_call: TRBV7-9; cdr3_aa: ASSPRGLNTGELF
v_call: TRBV29-1; cdr3_aa: SVDRGRSYT
v_call: TRBV28; cdr3_aa: ASSTPGRGGPQH
v_call: TRBV5-1; cdr3_aa: ASSFSRAGRVEKLF
v_call: TRBV27; cdr3_aa: ASSLSTGVSSYEQY
v_call: TRBV19; cdr3_aa: ASSERQGRGQPQH